This TCR beta chain was found in a study of blood T cell repertoires in COVID-19. Source study methods: Scientists estimated how many nucleated cells there were by amplifying reference gene primers. Some clones are missing from TCRdb's copy, which holds only in-frame ones; the method was immunoSEQ multiplex PCR. The V and J calls and clone size are taken from that table; D and trimming were inferred from the DNA. In the table there are more than 95,000 clones, 85% of which are singletons. The V segment lost 0 bases and the J segment 3 bases; nucleotides outside the gene matches: 6. The germline V gene encodes CDR1 SGHVS and CDR2 FNYEAQ. The CDR3 sequence is 16 residues long.

Sequencing was done on a sample of peripheral blood. V usage is TRBV7-6 and J usage is TRBJ2-7; 9 bases are a match to TRBD1. The receptor comes from a man older than 75 with active or convalescent COVID-19. For the CDR3, the DNA is TGTGCCAGCAGCTTAGCGCTGGGACAGGGCTTCTACGAGCAGTACTTC. Its translation is CASSLALGQGFYEQYF.